This is a list of T cell receptor beta chains from one sample in a study of cytomegalovirus exposure and HLA in healthy donors. Sequencing was performed with immunoSEQ multiplex PCR; in TCRdb, only in-frame clones are kept and a portion is missing. This sample has 95,000 to 150,000 clones; approximately 80% occur once, and the top ten carry 9.5% to 15%. Material: PBMCs. These receptors were collected from a woman aged 40-49 years in good health and CMV-seropositive. The CDR3 runs from the conserved cysteine through the conserved F or W. Fields, in order: D gene, V gene, clone size, J gene, CDR3 protein, CDR3 DNA. A D gene is named only where the DNA matches it firmly. Size is omitted from some rows. Given values are once, few, many or a class for expanded clones.

>-|TRBV28|once|TRBJ2-4
CASISGENIQYF
TGTGCCAGCATTTCCGGGGAAAACATTCAGTACTTC
>-|TRBV4-2|-|TRBJ2-7
CASSQTASDSYEQYF
TGTGCCAGCAGCCAAACCGCTAGCGACTCCTACGAGCAGTACTTC
>TRBD1|TRBV2|-|TRBJ1-1
CASSEALRRGSEAFF
TGTGCCAGCAGTGAAGCGCTTCGCAGGGGGTCTGAAGCTTTCTTT
>TRBD2|TRBV7-9|-|TRBJ2-5
CSSSLAGGPSGETQYF
TGTTCCAGCAGCTTAGCGGGAGGGCCCTCGGGAGAGACCCAGTACTTC
>-|TRBV21-1|once|TRBJ2-1
CASSKGGGSNEQFF
TGTGCCAGCAGCAAAGGGGGAGGGAGCAATGAGCAGTTCTTC
>-|TRBV6-5|-|TRBJ1-5
CASDFGSNQPQHF
TGTGCCAGCGACTTTGGCAGCAATCAGCCCCAGCATTTT
>TRBD1|TRBV6-1|-|TRBJ1-1
CASRDRAFNTEAFF
TGTGCCAGCAGGGACAGGGCCTTTAACACTGAAGCTTTCTTT
>-|TRBV14|-|TRBJ1-6
CACSQWGGSNSPLHF
TGTGCCTGCAGCCAATGGGGAGGATCTAATTCACCCCTCCACTTT
>-|TRBV2|-|TRBJ2-7
CASRDLDYEQYF
TGTGCCAGCCGAGACTTAGACTACGAGCAGTACTTC
>-|TRBV7-2|-|TRBJ2-5
CASQQWASQETQYF
TGTGCCAGCCAACAATGGGCCAGCCAAGAGACCCAGTACTTC
>-|TRBV7-2|-|TRBJ2-7
CASSLLGSSYEQYF
TGTGCCAGCAGCTTATTAGGGAGCTCCTACGAGCAGTACTTC
>-|TRBV5-4|once|TRBJ2-5
CASSLATQETQYF
TGTGCCAGCAGCTTGGCTACCCAAGAGACCCAGTACTTC